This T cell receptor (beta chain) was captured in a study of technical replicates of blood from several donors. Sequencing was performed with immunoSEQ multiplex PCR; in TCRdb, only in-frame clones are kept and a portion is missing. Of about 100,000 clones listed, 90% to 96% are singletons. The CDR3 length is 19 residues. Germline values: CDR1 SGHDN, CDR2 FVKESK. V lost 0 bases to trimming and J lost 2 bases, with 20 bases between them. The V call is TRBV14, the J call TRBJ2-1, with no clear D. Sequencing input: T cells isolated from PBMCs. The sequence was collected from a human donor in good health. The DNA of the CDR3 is TGTGCCAGCAGCCAAGATCCCCTTTCCGGTAGCCCTCCCTACAATGAGCAGTTCTTC. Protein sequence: CASSQDPLSGSPPYNEQFF.